The sample holds a few counts of the clone carrying this T cell receptor beta chain. TCRdb ran MiXCR on the 5' RACE reads and lists one entry per CDR3 protein. The sample contains roughly 690,000 distinct CDR3 sequences, over 20% of which appear only once. The sample is drawn from a study of identical twins. Germline values: CDR1 MGHDK, CDR2 SYGVNS. This CDR3 comprises 12 residues. V dropped 3 bases and J dropped 9 bases, with 12 bases sitting between them. In addition, the sample was reused for a study of T cells expressing NK-cell markers. That work states: The authors applied an anti-gamma-delta TCR antibody in several experiments, and it restricted sorting to alpha-beta TCR T cells.

This TCR was sampled from a woman younger than 30 in good health. The chain links TRBV25-1 to TRBJ2-7; D is uncertain. The source material was PBMCs. The CDR3 DNA reads as TGTGCCAGCAGTGACCGAGCATTTGGGCAGTACTTC. Its protein is CASSDRAFGQYF.